This is a list of T cell receptor beta chains from one sample in a study of OX40 agonist ivuxolimab in advanced cancers. Data came from immunoSEQ multiplex PCR; TCRdb stores just in-frame clones and leaves some out. This sample has under 75,000 clones, with about 90% found just once. The source material was CD4+ or CD8+ T cells sorted from blood, sampled in a trial of the OX40 agonist ivuxolimab. The receptor source for this set is an adult with an advanced solid tumor such as melanoma, head and neck, liver or kidney cancer. Both conserved end residues are trimmed from each CDR3. Fields, in order: V gene, J gene, CDR3 protein.

TRBV19	TRBJ2-7	ASSIVAGDSYEQY
TRBV11-2	TRBJ2-3	ASSLGAGLADTQY
TRBV6-5	TRBJ2-1	ASRNIPEDRGLF
TRBV4-3	TRBJ2-7	ASSQELEPYEQY
TRBV19	TRBJ1-5	ASSFQVDSNQPQH
TRBV7-8	TRBJ2-7	ASSLADGTGVEQY
TRBV14	TRBJ2-7	ASSHSLYEQY
TRBV11-2	TRBJ2-2	ASSFIGTRSDTGELF
TRBV2	TRBJ1-2	ASSEGYGYT
TRBV11-3	TRBJ1-2	ASSPRGPAGYT
TRBV7-6	TRBJ2-3	ASSFASTDTQY
TRBV5-4	TRBJ1-5	ASSLDRGTGNQPQH
TRBV27	TRBJ2-2	ASRSRAGELF
TRBV5-6	TRBJ1-3	ASSLLYSGNTIY
TRBV6-4	TRBJ2-2	ASSDRDTGELF
TRBV7-3	TRBJ2-7	ASSPTGGSYEQY
TRBV27	TRBJ2-2	ASSFRATGELF
TRBV6-1	TRBJ1-1	ASSENSGGF
TRBV13	TRBJ2-5	ASSLYGGSGEETQY
TRBV18	TRBJ2-1	ASSPPGDTGGHEQF
TRBV28	TRBJ2-6	ASRSLAGEEGANVLT
TRBV5-4	TRBJ1-1	ASSLDPEGNTEAF
TRBV27	TRBJ2-1	ASSLGGPSYNEQF
TRBV4-3	TRBJ2-7	ASSQTRTSGGYEQY
TRBV7-3	TRBJ2-5	ASSVGGSGEETQY
TRBV6-5	TRBJ2-5	ASADRLGAQY
TRBV15	TRBJ2-7	ATSREGTSGYEQY
TRBV27	TRBJ2-1	ASSLRGTNYNEQF
TRBV13	TRBJ1-1	ASSLVSVMNTEAF
TRBV27	TRBJ2-7	ASSLTGDYEQY
TRBV11-2	TRBJ1-1	ASSLVQAMNTEAF
TRBV27	TRBJ2-7	ASSPTGGGYEQY
TRBV14	TRBJ2-1	ASSQDASDSYNEQF
TRBV7-3	TRBJ2-2	ASSPDSGTPTGELF
TRBV28	TRBJ1-3	ASSFTIQGVENTIY
TRBV6-4	TRBJ2-3	ARQGLTDTQY
TRBV30	TRBJ2-1	AWSVGAGVHEQF
TRBV7-9	TRBJ2-3	ASSSGQGRDTQY
TRBV7-9	TRBJ2-3	ASSLVQGTDTQY
TRBV5-8	TRBJ1-5	ASSLHRDRGNQPQH
TRBV5-6	TRBJ2-5	ASSSGLEETQY
TRBV7-3	TRBJ2-1	ASSPGLAADEQF
TRBV19	TRBJ1-1	ASSILGMNTEAF
TRBV27	TRBJ2-7	ASGALAEQY
TRBV11-2	TRBJ2-5	ASSLSRTGNQETQY
TRBV4-1	TRBJ1-1	ASSETAEAF
TRBV27	TRBJ2-7	ASSLRAHYEQY
TRBV29-1	TRBJ1-1	SVPIRDRGRTEAF
TRBV2	TRBJ2-1	ASRTSGNEQF
TRBV27	TRBJ2-1	ASSLYGEAKDEQF
TRBV14	TRBJ1-4	ASSQVDRANEKLF
TRBV4-1	TRBJ1-4	ASSQQEEGPNEKLF
TRBV28	TRBJ2-7	ASSFNQGAYEQY
TRBV13	TRBJ2-5	ATGQGRQETQY
TRBV5-1	TRBJ2-3	ASSPAGARSTDTQY
TRBV7-3	TRBJ2-7	ASSFPADSPYEQY
TRBV28	TRBJ1-1	ASMAQGRAEAF
TRBV6-1	TRBJ2-3	ASSDVGGSTDTQY
TRBV23-1	TRBJ2-4	ASSHSTGAADKNIQY